Below, 23 T cell receptor beta chains from the same sample are listed, as sequenced in a study of blood T cell repertoires in COVID-19. Some clones are missing from TCRdb's copy, which holds only in-frame ones; the method was immunoSEQ multiplex PCR. Among about 200,000 clones listed, around 87% were seen once. Material for sequencing was peripheral blood. The source is a man in his sixties with acute or convalescent COVID-19.

The V call is TRBV29-1, the J call TRBJ1-2; 8 nucleotides agree with TRBD1. Germline V gene sequence: CDR1 SQVTM, CDR2 ANQGSEA. This CDR3 is 14 amino acids long. With V trimmed by 6 bases and J by 8 bases, 14 bases remained unmatched. CDR3 protein: CSVGALRGQEGYTF. In DNA form, the CDR3 reads TGCAGCGTAGGAGCCCTCAGGGGGCAAGAAGGCTACACCTTC.

The rearrangement uses TRBV7-2 and TRBJ2-7; D call uncertain. CDR3 length: 14 residues. Germline V gene lookup returns CDR1 SGHTA and CDR2 FQGNSA. V was pared by 5 bases and J by 0 bases, with 11 bases between. In nucleotides, the CDR3 is TGTGCCAGCAGCCTATCGAGAAGCTCCTACGAGCAGTACTTC. This codes for CASSLSRSSYEQYF.

J is TRBJ1-1 and V is TRBV27; D is ambiguous. This CDR3 contains 13 residues. In germline, CDR1 is MNHEY, CDR2 SMNVEV (reference sequence). The V end was cut by 0 bases, the J end by 4 bases, with 6 bases between. The CDR3 region is CASSLSSVTEAFF. The CDR3 DNA reads as TGTGCCAGCAGTTTATCTTCCGTCACTGAAGCTTTCTTT.

V and J are TRBV7-2 and TRBJ2-3, with 12 bases fitting TRBD1. This CDR3 spans 16 amino acids. Trimming removed 4 bases from V and 9 bases from J; junction bases left unmatched: 11. Germline V gene lookup returns CDR1 SGHTA and CDR2 FQGNSA. The CDR3 nucleotides read TGTGCCAGCAGCTCCACCCCGGGACAGGGGGCGCGAACGCAGTATTTT. Its translation: CASSSTPGQGARTQYF.

The rearrangement links TRBV19 to TRBJ1-6; D is unclear. Germline V gene sequence: CDR1 LNHDA, CDR2 SQIVND (reference sequence). V was cut by 6 bases and J by 5 bases, with 14 bases left in between. This CDR3 spans 15 amino acids. CDR3 in DNA: TGTGCCAGTAGCCCTCGAACAGAGAATAATTCACCCCTCCACTTT. Translated, it gives CASSPRTENNSPLHF.

The J gene is TRBJ2-5, the V gene TRBV11-3; 13 bases are shared with TRBD2. The CDR3 is made up of 19 amino acids. CDR1 is SGHNT and CDR2 is YENEEA in the germline V gene. V shed 5 bases, J shed 2 bases, and the junction held 14 bases outside the gene matches. This chain's CDR3 is CASSPGRLAGGLKQETQYF. DNA of the CDR3: TGTGCCAGCAGCCCCGGTAGACTAGCGGGGGGCTTGAAACAAGAGACCCAGTACTTC.

The chain joins TRBV19 to TRBJ1-2; no clear D gene. Germline V gives CDR1 LNHDA, CDR2 SQIVND (reference sequence). V was pared by 2 bases and J by 7 bases, with 14 bases between. This CDR3 has 14 amino acids. The CDR3 nucleotides read TGTGCCAGTAGTATATATGGTCAGATTCGTGGCTACACCTTC. This translates into CASSIYGQIRGYTF.

This chain links TRBV9 with TRBJ2-1, with 10 bases matching TRBD1. This CDR3 has 15 amino acids. V dropped 6 bases and J dropped 8; count of bases not matched to a gene: 11. Germline CDR1 is SGDLS and CDR2 is YYNGEE. CDR3 in DNA: TGTGCCAGCACTATGGGGGACAGGGGAGGCTATGAGCAGTTCTTC. Translating gives CASTMGDRGGYEQFF.

The CDR3 here is CASSSRGTPRAYEQYF. The DNA of the CDR3 is TGCGCCAGCAGCTCGCGGGGCACTCCTCGGGCCTACGAGCAGTACTTC. The chain has TRBV5-1 and TRBJ2-7, with TRBD2 as a possible D gene (6 bases). Germline V gene lookup returns CDR1 SGHRS and CDR2 YFSETQ. This CDR3 region has 16 residues. Trimming removed 3 bases at V and 2 bases at J, with 18 bases between. Complete variable domain (other parts from reference TRBV5-1 and TRBJ2-7): KAGVTQTPRYLIKTRGQQVTLSCSPISGHRSVSWYQQTPGQGLQFLFEYFSETQRNKGNFPGRFSGRQFSNSRSEMNVSTLELGDSALYLCASSSRGTPRAYEQYFGPGTRLTVT.

This clone was recorded only once. V and J are TRBV5-8 and TRBJ1-5; D is uncertain. The V gene lost 0 bases and the J gene lost 2 bases, with 12 bases spanning the gap. The CDR3 has 16 residues. CDR1 SGHTS and CDR2 YDEGEE come from the germline V gene. The CDR3 DNA is TGTGCCAGCAGCTTGGGGGAGCGTGGGGGCAATCAGCCCCAGCATTTT. Translating it yields CASSLGERGGNQPQHF.

The V and J genes are TRBV7-9 and TRBJ1-6; D unresolved. This CDR3 is built from 13 residues. Germline V CDR1 and CDR2: SEHNR, FQNEAQ (reference sequence). The V end was cut by 0 bases, the J end by 10 bases, with 7 bases between. CDR3 sequence (DNA): TGTGCCAGCAGCTTAGCGGCAGAATCACCCCTCCACTTT. Translating gives CASSLAAESPLHF. Full variable domain (remainder filled in from reference TRBV7-9 and TRBJ1-6): DTGVSQNPRHKITKRGQNVTFRCDPISEHNRLYWYRQTLGQGPEFLTYFQNEAQLEKSRLLSDRFSAERPKGSFSTLEIQRTEQGDSAMYLCASSLAAESPLHFGNGTRLTVT.

CDR3 sequence (DNA): TGTGCCAGCAGCCGCGAAGGGGGCAGGTATGGCTACACCTTC. Residues: CASSREGGRYGYTF. The genes are TRBV6-5 and TRBJ1-2; 7 bases are a match to TRBD1. Germline values: CDR1 MNHEY, CDR2 SVGAGI. The trim removed 6 bases at V and 5 bases at J, leaving 9 bases unmatched. The CDR3 has 14 amino acids.

This sequence joins TRBV24-1 and TRBJ1-1; D unclear. This CDR3 is built from 16 residues. Between the trimmed V and J ends, which lost 9 bases and 9 bases, there was a span of 28 bases. CDR1 KGHDR and CDR2 SFDVKD come from the germline V gene. The CDR3 region has the DNA TGTGCCACCCTCTTTGGGTCTACCCTGTCGACACTGAAAGCTTTCTTT. This codes for CATLFGSTLSTLKAFF.

The V and J genes are TRBV30 and TRBJ1-4, with D possibly TRBD1 on 6 matching bases. The CDR3 is made up of 16 amino acids. Deletions cut 4 bases from V and 0 bases from J, with 15 bases between. In germline, CDR1 is GTSNPN, CDR2 SVGIG (reference sequence). The CDR3, as DNA: TGTGCCTGGACACGCGGACAGAGAACAACTAATGAAAAACTGTTTTTT. Amino acids: CAWTRGQRTTNEKLFF.

This clone was observed a single time. The chain carries TRBV5-6 and TRBJ2-7; tentatively, D is TRBD1 (6 bases). The CDR3 length is 15 residues. The V end lost 3 bases, the J end lost 2 bases, and 15 bases lay between the germline ends. Germline V gives CDR1 SGHDT, CDR2 YYEEEE. The CDR3: CASSYDRFGPYEQYF. The CDR3, as DNA: TGTGCCAGCAGCTACGACAGGTTTGGTCCCTACGAGCAGTACTTC.

The chain links TRBV10-1 to TRBJ1-1; perhaps TRBD1 as D (6 bases). Germline CDR1 is WNHNN and CDR2 is SYGVQD (reference sequence). The CDR3 sequence is 14 residues long. The V end lost 3 bases, the J end lost 5 bases, and 13 bases lay between the germline ends. The CDR3 sequence: CASSDGQRETEAFF. The CDR3 coding sequence is TGCGCCAGCAGTGACGGACAGCGGGAGACTGAAGCTTTCTTT.

This clone is medium-sized (0.01 to 0.1%) within its sample. This chain links TRBV6-1 with TRBJ2-5; the match to TRBD2 covers 12 bases. Germline V gives CDR1 MNHNS, CDR2 SASEGT. Unmatched junction bases numbered 2, after V lost 2 bases and J lost 4 bases. This CDR3 is built from 15 residues. In nucleotides, the CDR3 is TGTGCCAGCAGTGAACTAGCGGGGGGGCCAGAGACCCAGTACTTC. Amino acid sequence: CASSELAGGPETQYF.

Of note for this clone: Sequence at one end of the junction differs from germline and may be a read error. As DNA, the CDR3 is TGTGCCAGCAGACAAGGGACAGCGAACACCGGGGAGCTGTTTTTT. As protein: CASRQGTANTGELFF. J is TRBJ2-2 and V is TRBV4-2, with 7 bases that match TRBD1. The germline gives CDR1 LGHNA, CDR2 YNFKEQ. The CDR3 has 15 amino acids.

This clone has a single count. The chain combines TRBV7-2 with TRBJ2-5; 11 nucleotides match TRBD2. The CDR3 has 15 residues. Germline trimming cut 8 bases from V and 2 bases from J; bases unmatched to any gene: 7. In germline, CDR1 is SGHTA, CDR2 FQGNSA. The CDR3 nucleotides read TGTGCCAGCGTCTTAGCGGGGGGGCAGCAAGAGACCCAGTACTTC. Translating it yields CASVLAGGQQETQYF.

This clone was counted a few times. The CDR3 spells CASSRTGGGWETQYF. Here the CDR3 DNA reads TGCGCCAGCAGCCGGACAGGGGGAGGTTGGGAGACCCAGTACTTC. The genes are TRBV5-1 and TRBJ2-5; 10 bases agree with TRBD1. V dropped 4 bases and J dropped 5; count of bases not matched to a gene: 8. CDR1 SGHRS and CDR2 YFSETQ come from the germline V gene. This CDR3 is built from 15 residues. The whole variable domain, remainder taken from reference TRBV5-1 and TRBJ2-5, is KAGVTQTPRYLIKTRGQQVTLSCSPISGHRSVSWYQQTPGQGLQFLFEYFSETQRNKGNFPGRFSGRQFSNSRSEMNVSTLELGDSALYLCASSRTGGGWETQYFGPGTRLLVL.

This rearrangement joins TRBV6-5 to TRBJ2-3; maybe TRBD2 (6 bases). The V end lost 6 bases, the J end lost 2 bases, and 15 bases lay between the germline ends. Germline assignment: CDR1 MNHEY and CDR2 SVGAGI. The CDR3 length is 15 residues. CDR3 in amino acids: CASSRTTYYTDTQYF. The CDR3 region has the DNA TGTGCCAGCAGCCGGACTACCTACTACACAGATACGCAGTATTTT.

V and J are TRBV7-3 and TRBJ1-6; D perhaps matches TRBD1 (5 bases). V lost 2 bases, J lost 9 bases, and 8 bases lay in between. Per germline, CDR1 SGHTA and CDR2 FQGTGA. The CDR3 loop spans 13 amino acids. The CDR3 loop reads CASSLERGSPLHF. As DNA, the CDR3 is TGTGCCAGCAGCTTAGAAAGGGGTTCACCCCTCCACTTT.

V usage is TRBV18 and J usage is TRBJ2-6; 9 bases match TRBD1. Germline V gene sequence: CDR1 KGHSH, CDR2 LQKENI. V lost 2 bases to trimming and J lost 3 bases; unmatched junction nucleotides: 2. The CDR3 length is 16 residues. As DNA, the CDR3 is TGTGCCAGCTCACCAACAGGGGGCAGTGGGGCCAACGTCCTGACTTTC. Protein product: CASSPTGGSGANVLTF. Looking up the rest from reference TRBV18 and TRBJ2-6 gives the full variable domain: NAGVMQNPRHLVRRRGQEARLRCSPMKGHSHVYWYRQLPEEGLKFMVYLQKENIIDESGMPKERFSAEFPKEGPSILRIQQVVRGDSAAYFCASSPTGGSGANVLTFGAGSRLTVL.